This passage covers 30 T cell receptor beta chains from one sample sequenced in a study of T cell responses to AZD1222 COVID-19 vaccine. Produced via immunoSEQ multiplex PCR; TCRdb's table is partial and in-frame only. Here the sample spans fewer than 130,000 clones, around nine tenths being singletons. The sequences come from peripheral blood, collected 28 days after the second AZD1222 dose. The source is an adult who received the AZD1222 COVID-19 vaccine.

V usage is TRBV20-1 and J usage is TRBJ2-3; D could derive from TRBD1 or TRBD2 (5 bases each). The CDR3 has 12 residues. V shed 3 bases and J shed 6 bases, with 10 bases lying between them. Per the germline V gene, CDR1 is DFQATT and CDR2 is SNEGSKA (reference sequence). CDR3 sequence reads: CSASGGRDTQYF. CDR3 nucleotides: TGCAGTGCTAGTGGGGGTAGGGATACGCAGTATTTT.

The rearrangement links TRBV7-2 to TRBJ2-1; D unresolved. Deletions cut 2 bases from V and 0 bases from J, with 14 bases between. Germline loops: CDR1 SGHTA, CDR2 FQGNSA. There are 17 residues in the CDR3. The CDR3 loop reads CASSLLSGTSSYNEQFF. DNA of the CDR3: TGTGCCAGCAGCTTACTCTCCGGCACGAGCTCCTACAATGAGCAGTTCTTC.

V is TRBV7-9 and J is TRBJ1-3; no definite D call. This CDR3 is built from 15 residues. The V gene's germline CDR1 is SEHNR and CDR2 FQNEAQ (reference sequence). The V end lost 5 bases, the J end lost 1 base, and 12 bases lay between the germline ends. The CDR3 DNA reads as TGTGCCAGCAGCCCACCGGGCCTTTCTGGAAACACCATATATTTT. This gives the protein CASSPPGLSGNTIYF.

This chain joins TRBV7-2 and TRBJ2-7, with 7 positions matching TRBD1. Germline V gene sequence: CDR1 SGHTA, CDR2 FQGNSA. After removal of 2 bases from V and 6 bases from J, the junction contained 4 bases not matched to a gene. The CDR3 is made up of 13 amino acids. The CDR3 DNA sequence: TGTGCCAGCAGCTTAACAGGGGCCGGCGAGCAGTACTTC. Residues: CASSLTGAGEQYF.

The chain links TRBV5-6 to TRBJ2-6, with 9 bases that match TRBD2. The CDR3 has 18 amino acids. J was trimmed by 0 bases and V by 4 bases; bases with no gene match: 8. Germline loops: CDR1 SGHDT, CDR2 YYEEEE. The CDR3 spells CASSPIAGAFSGANVLTF. The CDR3 DNA reads TGTGCCAGCAGCCCTATAGCGGGGGCCTTCTCTGGGGCCAACGTCCTGACTTTC.

V usage is TRBV4-3 and J usage is TRBJ1-2, with a tentative D call TRBD1 (5 bases). V lost 3 bases, J lost 0 bases, and 11 bases lay in between. CDR3 size: 15 residues. Germline-derived CDR1 and CDR2 are LGHNA and YSLEER. CDR3 bases: TGCGCCAGCAGCCACCTGGGGGGGGCTAACTATGGCTACACCTTC. Translating gives CASSHLGGANYGYTF.

This chain links TRBV7-6 with TRBJ1-6; TRBD1 might be the D (5 bases). V lost 6 bases to trimming and J lost 5 bases, with 14 bases between them. Germline values: CDR1 SGHVS, CDR2 FNYEAQ. The CDR3 has 15 residues. In DNA, the CDR3 is TGTGCCAGCAGGCCCCAGGGAGGGCATAATTCACCCCTCCACTTT. Its protein product is CASRPQGGHNSPLHF.

This rearrangement joins TRBV19 to TRBJ2-7; 9 nucleotides match TRBD1. The CDR3 is 14 amino acids. Germline CDR1 is LNHDA and CDR2 is SQIVND (reference sequence). V trimming: 3 bases; J trimming: 3 bases; junction bases outside the gene matches: 3. The CDR3 DNA follows: TGTGCCAGTAGTATCAGGGACAGGGTCTACGAGCAGTACTTC. This encodes CASSIRDRVYEQYF.

The chain carries TRBV7-2 and TRBJ1-6; D remains unclear. In germline, CDR1 is SGHTA, CDR2 FQGNSA. Trimming removed 5 bases from V and 4 bases from J, with 12 bases in between. This CDR3 is built from 15 residues. Here the CDR3 reads CASSNRAGYNSPLHF. The CDR3 DNA reads as TGTGCCAGCAGCAACCGGGCAGGTTATAATTCACCCCTCCACTTT.

V gene TRBV20-1 combines with J gene TRBJ2-3, with 9 bases aligning to TRBD2. This CDR3 has 17 residues. V gave up 3 bases and J gave up 2 bases; unmatched junction bases: 12. Germline V CDR1 and CDR2: DFQATT, SNEGSKA (reference sequence). CDR3: CSASPRTSARDTDTQYF. Written as DNA, the CDR3 is TGCAGTGCTAGTCCACGGACTAGCGCCCGGGACACAGATACGCAGTATTTT.

The chain has TRBV10-3 and TRBJ2-5; D is perhaps TRBD2 (5 bases). V gave up 6 bases and J gave up 5 bases, with 16 bases separating them. Germline CDR1 ENHRY, CDR2 SYGVKD. This CDR3 comprises 14 residues. DNA of the CDR3: TGTGCCATCAGCTCCGGACTTCAAACGGAGACCCAGTACTTC. This translates into CAISSGLQTETQYF.

V is TRBV2 and J is TRBJ2-7; 10 bases are a match to TRBD1. Germline V gives CDR1 SNHLY, CDR2 FYNNEI. Losses at the gene ends were 7 bases for V and 2 bases for J; bases not matched to a gene: 17. The CDR3 spans 18 residues. The CDR3 region has the DNA TGTGCCAGCAACCCCATCCCAGCCGGGACAGGGGACCCCTACGAGCAGTACTTC. Residues: CASNPIPAGTGDPYEQYF.

The chain uses TRBV7-2 and TRBJ2-7, with TRBD2 matching over 7 bases. The germline V gene has CDR1 SGHTA and CDR2 FQGNSA. The trim removed 3 bases at V and 3 bases at J, leaving 5 bases unmatched. This CDR3 is built from 14 residues. This CDR3 is CASSFSSGDYEQYF. The CDR3 DNA reads as TGTGCCAGCAGCTTCTCTAGCGGAGACTACGAGCAGTACTTC.

The rearrangement uses TRBV10-1 and TRBJ2-3; D is unresolved. Trimming cost V 0 bases and J 8 bases, with 9 bases left between them. CDR1 is WNHNN, CDR2 SYGVQD, per germline (reference sequence). This CDR3 comprises 13 residues. DNA for the CDR3: TGCGCCAGCAGTGAGTCGGTCGCCGGTACGCAGTATTTT. Protein sequence: CASSESVAGTQYF.

In DNA form, the CDR3 reads TGTGCCAGCAGACCACACCCCCGGACAGGGACCTACGAGCAGTACTTC. This gives the protein CASRPHPRTGTYEQYF. V is TRBV28 and J is TRBJ2-7; the match to TRBD1 covers 8 bases. Germline lookup yields CDR1 MDHEN and CDR2 SYDVKM. V shed 6 bases, J shed 2 bases, and the junction held 12 bases outside the gene matches. CDR3 length: 16 amino acids.

This clone was counted a single time. The chain's CDR3 is CASSLGWVPSIYNEQFF. For the CDR3, the DNA is TGTGCCAGCAGCTTAGGCTGGGTTCCCTCGATATACAATGAGCAGTTCTTC. This chain uses TRBV7-2 with TRBJ2-1; no reliable D call. Per the germline V gene, CDR1 is SGHTA and CDR2 is FQGNSA. Trimming cost V 1 base and J 4 bases, with 17 bases left between them. The CDR3 has 17 amino acids. Together with reference TRBV7-2 and TRBJ2-1, the CDR3 gives the full variable domain: GAGVSQSPSNKVTEKGKDVELRCDPISGHTALYWYRQSLGQGLEFLIYFQGNSAPDKSGLPSDRFSAERTGGSVSTLTIQRTQQEDSAVYLCASSLGWVPSIYNEQFFGPGTRLTVL.

The rearrangement joins TRBV5-1 to TRBJ2-7; 15 nucleotides align to TRBD2. This CDR3 region has 15 residues. Unmatched junction bases numbered 5, after V lost 4 bases and J lost 6 bases. Germline CDR1 and CDR2: SGHRS and YFSETQ. CDR3: CASSAWTSGGGEQYF. The CDR3 DNA reads as TGCGCCAGCAGCGCGTGGACTAGCGGGGGGGGCGAGCAGTACTTC. The complete variable domain, with remaining parts taken from reference TRBV5-1 and TRBJ2-7, reads KAGVTQTPRYLIKTRGQQVTLSCSPISGHRSVSWYQQTPGQGLQFLFEYFSETQRNKGNFPGRFSGRQFSNSRSEMNVSTLELGDSALYLCASSAWTSGGGEQYFGPGTRLTVT.

V usage is TRBV11-2 and J usage is TRBJ1-6, with 8 bases lining up with TRBD1. Germline loops: CDR1 SGHAT, CDR2 FQNNGV. This CDR3 contains 15 residues. After removal of 5 bases from V and 6 bases from J, the junction contained 6 bases not matched to a gene. DNA of the CDR3: TGTGCCAGCAGCATATGGGACAGGAGTAATTCACCCCTCCACTTT. Its translation: CASSIWDRSNSPLHF.

The chain links TRBV7-8 to TRBJ1-1; 7 bases align to TRBD1. Germline V lookup: CDR1 SGHVS, CDR2 FQNEAQ. The CDR3 has 18 amino acids. J lost 2 bases, V lost 1 base, and 13 bases had no gene match. This chain's CDR3 is CASSLVGSGGVLNTEAFF. The CDR3 DNA follows: TGTGCCAGCAGCTTAGTGGGGTCAGGGGGAGTTTTAAACACTGAAGCTTTCTTT.

This clone was recorded a few times. The rearrangement joins TRBV5-1 to TRBJ2-7; no clear D. This CDR3 is built from 15 residues. V lost 0 bases to trimming and J lost 1 base, with 11 bases between them. Germline V lookup: CDR1 SGHRS, CDR2 YFSETQ. CDR3 DNA sequence: TGCGCCAGCAGCTTGGAGGGTCAGTTTTCCTACGAGCAGTACTTC. This codes for CASSLEGQFSYEQYF. Full variable domain (rest looked up from reference TRBV5-1 and TRBJ2-7): KAGVTQTPRYLIKTRGQQVTLSCSPISGHRSVSWYQQTPGQGLQFLFEYFSETQRNKGNFPGRFSGRQFSNSRSEMNVSTLELGDSALYLCASSLEGQFSYEQYFGPGTRLTVT.

The V gene is TRBV2, the J gene TRBJ1-2; no firm D call. Trimming pared 6 bases from V and 4 bases from J, leaving 12 bases between. The CDR3 runs 13 residues. Germline assignment: CDR1 SNHLY and CDR2 FYNNEI. As DNA, the CDR3 is TGTGCCAGCAGGGTCGAAGGGAGCTATGGCTACACCTTC. Amino acids: CASRVEGSYGYTF.

The chain links TRBV11-3 to TRBJ2-5, with 7 nucleotides matching TRBD1. With V trimmed by 0 bases and J by 2 bases, 3 bases remained unmatched. Germline CDR1 SGHNT, CDR2 YENEEA. The CDR3 totals 15 residues. The CDR3 coding sequence is TGTGCCAGCAGCTTAGATGGGACAGAACAAGAGACCCAGTACTTC. It specifies CASSLDGTEQETQYF.

This CDR3 is CASSPSPGAGELFF. The CDR3 DNA is TGCGCCAGCAGCCCATCCCCGGGGGCCGGGGAGCTGTTTTTT. The chain joins TRBV4-3 to TRBJ2-2, with TRBD2 as a possible D gene (6 bases). The V and J ends lost 4 bases and 6 bases respectively, with 12 bases between them. This CDR3 has 14 amino acids. Germline V lookup: CDR1 LGHNA, CDR2 YSLEER.

The chain uses TRBV18 and TRBJ2-7; D is tentatively TRBD1 or TRBD2 (5 bases each). V was clipped by 0 bases and J by 4 bases, with 10 bases between them. The germline CDR1 and CDR2 sequences are KGHSH and LQKENI. The CDR3 is 14 amino acids. The CDR3 region has the DNA TGTGCCAGCTCACCACCGGGACCCGCGTACGAGCAGTACTTC. It yields the protein CASSPPGPAYEQYF. Variable domain in full (rest from reference TRBV18 and TRBJ2-7): NAGVMQNPRHLVRRRGQEARLRCSPMKGHSHVYWYRQLPEEGLKFMVYLQKENIIDESGMPKERFSAEFPKEGPSILRIQQVVRGDSAAYFCASSPPGPAYEQYFGPGTRLTVT.

The CDR3 DNA reads as TGTGCCAGCAGCTTATCGGCAGCCTACAATGAGCAGTTCTTC. Amino acid sequence: CASSLSAAYNEQFF. This chain links TRBV7-3 with TRBJ2-1, with no clear D. The length of the CDR3 is 14 residues. Trimming took off 2 bases at V and 2 bases at J, with 7 bases between the two ends. The germline V gene has CDR1 SGHTA and CDR2 FQGTGA.

This sequence joins TRBV5-1 and TRBJ1-1; no clear D gene. The V gene's germline CDR1 is SGHRS and CDR2 YFSETQ. The CDR3 runs 14 residues. The germline V and J ends were trimmed by 0 bases and 6 bases, with 12 bases remaining between them. The CDR3, as DNA: TGCGCCAGCAGCTTGGACCCGAACGCGGCTGAAGCTTTCTTT. This translates into CASSLDPNAAEAFF.

J is TRBJ1-1 and V is TRBV9; D is ambiguous. V was clipped by 4 bases and J by 1 base, with 8 bases between them. Germline values: CDR1 SGDLS, CDR2 YYNGEE. The CDR3 runs 13 residues. CDR3 sequence: CASSIRWNTEAFF. The DNA of the CDR3 is TGTGCCAGCAGCATTCGATGGAACACTGAAGCTTTCTTT.

The chain recombines TRBV7-9 with TRBJ2-5; D perhaps matches TRBD2 (6 bases). The V end lost 5 bases, the J end lost 0 bases, and 19 bases lay between the germline ends. CDR3 length: 17 residues. CDR1 SEHNR and CDR2 FQNEAQ come from the germline V gene (reference sequence). The CDR3 nucleotides are TGTGCCAGCAGCCCGGGGGATGGAGGGGTAGACCAAGAGACCCAGTACTTC. Residues: CASSPGDGGVDQETQYF. The whole variable domain, remainder taken from reference TRBV7-9 and TRBJ2-5, is DTGVSQNPRHKITKRGQNVTFRCDPISEHNRLYWYRQTLGQGPEFLTYFQNEAQLEKSRLLSDRFSAERPKGSFSTLEIQRTEQGDSAMYLCASSPGDGGVDQETQYFGPGTRLLVL.

The gene calls are TRBV29-1 and TRBJ2-7; TRBD2 matches 8 bases. CDR1 is SQVTM, CDR2 ANQGSEA, per germline. The CDR3 totals 14 residues. V shed 1 base and J 3 bases; nucleotides not matched to a gene: 5. This CDR3 is CSVEGGLADYEQYF. CDR3 nucleotides: TGCAGCGTTGAAGGTGGACTAGCCGACTACGAGCAGTACTTC.

The chain carries TRBV19 and TRBJ1-2; D not certain. CDR1 is LNHDA, CDR2 SQIVND, per germline (reference sequence). V shed 3 bases and J shed 1 base, with 9 bases lying between them. The CDR3 spans 14 residues. The CDR3 DNA reads as TGTGCCAGTAGTATCGGACGGGTTAACTATGGCTACACCTTC. Translating gives CASSIGRVNYGYTF.